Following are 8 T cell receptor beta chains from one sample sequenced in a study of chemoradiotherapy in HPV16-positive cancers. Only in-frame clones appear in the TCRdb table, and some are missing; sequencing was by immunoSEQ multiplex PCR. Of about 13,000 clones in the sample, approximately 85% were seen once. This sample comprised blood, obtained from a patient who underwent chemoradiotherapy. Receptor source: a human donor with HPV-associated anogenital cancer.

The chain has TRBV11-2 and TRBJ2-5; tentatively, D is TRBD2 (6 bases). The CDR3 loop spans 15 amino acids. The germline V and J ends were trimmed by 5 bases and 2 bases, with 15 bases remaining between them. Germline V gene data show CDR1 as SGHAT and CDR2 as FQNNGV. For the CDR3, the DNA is TGTGCCAGCAGCACCCTGGGACTTCCTCAAGAGACCCAGTACTTC. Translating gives CASSTLGLPQETQYF.

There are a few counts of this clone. The CDR3 nucleotides read TGTGCCAGCAGCAAGGAGGGTACAGTTTCTTCACCCCTCCACTTT. Translated, it gives CASSKEGTVSSPLHF. The chain uses TRBV7-9 and TRBJ1-6; D unresolved. Germline V gene lookup returns CDR1 SEHNR and CDR2 FQNEAQ (reference sequence). The V gene lost 5 bases and the J gene lost 9 bases, with 17 bases spanning the gap. The length of the CDR3 is 15 residues.

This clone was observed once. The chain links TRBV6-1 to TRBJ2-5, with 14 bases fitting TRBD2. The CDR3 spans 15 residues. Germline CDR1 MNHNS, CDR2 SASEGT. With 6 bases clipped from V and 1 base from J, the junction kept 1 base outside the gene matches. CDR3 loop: CASRGLAGGQETQYF. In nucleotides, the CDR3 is TGTGCCAGCAGAGGACTAGCGGGGGGCCAAGAGACCCAGTACTTC.

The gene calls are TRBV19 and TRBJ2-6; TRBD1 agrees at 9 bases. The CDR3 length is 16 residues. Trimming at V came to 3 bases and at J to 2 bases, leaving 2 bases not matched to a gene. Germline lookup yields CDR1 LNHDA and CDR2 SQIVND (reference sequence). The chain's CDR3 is CASSMTGGAGANVLTF. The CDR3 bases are TGTGCCAGTAGTATGACAGGGGGGGCTGGGGCCAACGTCCTGACTTTC.

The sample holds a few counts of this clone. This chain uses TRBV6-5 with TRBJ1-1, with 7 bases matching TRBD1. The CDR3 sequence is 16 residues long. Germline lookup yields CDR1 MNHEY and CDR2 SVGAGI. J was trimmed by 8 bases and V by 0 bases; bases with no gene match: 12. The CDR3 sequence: CASSYSRTGGLVEAFF. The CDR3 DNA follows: TGTGCCAGCAGTTACTCACGGACAGGAGGGCTGGTAGAAGCTTTCTTT.

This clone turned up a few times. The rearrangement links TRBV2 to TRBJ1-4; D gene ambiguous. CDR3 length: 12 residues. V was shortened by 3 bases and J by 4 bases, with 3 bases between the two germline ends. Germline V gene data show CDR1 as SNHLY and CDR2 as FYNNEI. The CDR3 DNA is TGTGCCAGCAGTGAGGGTAATGAAAAACTGTTTTTT. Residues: CASSEGNEKLFF.

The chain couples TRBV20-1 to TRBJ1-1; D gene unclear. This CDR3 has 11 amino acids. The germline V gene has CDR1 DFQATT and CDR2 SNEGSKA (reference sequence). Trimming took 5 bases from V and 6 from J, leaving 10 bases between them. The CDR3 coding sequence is TGCAGTGCTTGGAGGGTTCCTGAAGCTTTCTTT. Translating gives CSAWRVPEAFF.

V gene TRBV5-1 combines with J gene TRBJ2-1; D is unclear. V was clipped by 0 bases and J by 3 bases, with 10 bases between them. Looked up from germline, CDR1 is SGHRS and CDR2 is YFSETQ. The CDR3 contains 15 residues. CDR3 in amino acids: CASSLEAAGYNEQFF. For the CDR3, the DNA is TGCGCCAGCAGCTTGGAGGCTGCTGGCTACAATGAGCAGTTCTTC.